In its sample, the clone carrying this T cell receptor (beta chain) was seen once. As handled by the study authors: Quantification of nucleated cells was approximated via reference gene primer amplification. Repertoires were generated with immunoSEQ multiplex PCR, while TCRdb's copy carries only in-frame clones and drops some. V, J and clone size are those of that table, while D and trimming were read from the DNA. The repertoire holds around 230,000 clones, around four fifths seen once, with roughly 2.6% in the top ten. This record belongs to a study of blood T cell repertoires in COVID-19. For the study at large: Some COVID-19 samples were acute and others convalescent; all came from the United States, Italy and Spain. Sources were T cells, B-cell-depleted T cells, or PBMCs; the material itself was cDNA or gDNA.

The germline CDR1 and CDR2 sequences are LGHDT and YNNKEL (reference sequence). This CDR3 is 12 amino acids long. Trimming shortened V by 1 base and J by 11 bases, and 6 bases separated the two germline ends. Input material: peripheral blood. This chain joins TRBV3-1 (or the pseudogene TRBV3-2) and TRBJ1-6; D call uncertain. The TCR sequence derives from a woman in her thirties or forties with active or convalescent COVID-19. CDR3 nucleotides: TGTGCCAGCAGCCAAGTCGGGACACCCCTCCACTTT. Translating gives CASSQVGTPLHF.